This T cell receptor (beta chain) was found in a study of blood T cell repertoires in COVID-19. The assay was immunoSEQ multiplex PCR, and TCRdb's table has in-frame clones only and misses some. The sample includes some 190,000 clones, more than 80% of them seen just once. CDR3 length equals 13 residues. Trimming pared 6 bases from V and 8 bases from J, leaving 18 bases between. Germline CDR1 SGDLS, CDR2 YYNGEE. Source material: peripheral blood. The chain carries TRBV9 and TRBJ2-7; D is ambiguous. This TCR came from a woman of 80 years or more with COVID-19, enrolled during active disease. CDR3 sequence reads: CASTSAYSGKQYF. The DNA for the CDR3 is TGTGCCAGCACCTCAGCGTACTCCGGTAAGCAGTACTTC.